This T cell receptor (beta chain) was sequenced in a study of CD8 T cells in ankylosing spondylitis. The CDR3 runs 16 residues. V lost 4 bases to trimming and J lost 7 bases, with 20 bases between them. CDR1 is SGHVS and CDR2 is FNYEAQ in the germline V gene. On this clonotype: Its antigen is unidentified.

General observations from the study: Peripheral blood held disease-linked clones only at relatively low frequency, and these were CD8+. Matched ankylosing spondylitis synovial fluid reportedly showed significant enrichment of disease-linked clones.

Quantitative 5'-RACE with molecular barcodes was used to make the TCR beta libraries. Each CDR3 protein gets one entry after TCRdb re-called the 5' RACE reads with MiXCR. The sample has about 340,000 distinct CDR3 sequences; approximately 22% are singletons. This sequence was found in a male donor with ankylosing spondylitis or in good health (not recorded which). Sequenced: blood, either unsorted or a sorted T cell fraction (not recorded which). V is TRBV7-6 and J is TRBJ2-1, with D possibly TRBD2 on 7 matching bases. CDR3 residues: CASSSLKGGGSNEQFF. For the CDR3, the DNA is TGTGCCAGCAGCTCTCTGAAGGGGGGGGGCTCAAATGAGCAGTTCTTC.